These T cell receptor beta chains were read from a single sample in a study of T cell repertoires in cytomegalovirus infection. TCRdb redid the calling of the reads with MiXCR, one entry per CDR3 protein. The sample has fewer than 650,000 distinct CDR3 sequences, just under 40% seen once. These receptors' targets are unknown. The starting material was cultured PBMCs, obtained from culture after CMV antigen stimulation. The source is a human donor in good health (CMV status not recorded). Some clones in this sample may be carry-over from other donors' samples. Both conserved end residues are part of each CDR3. A D gene is named only where the DNA matches it firmly. Not all rows give a size; the values are once, few, many and, for expanded clones, a class.

TRBJ1-2 TRBV19 NA NA CASRPLANYGYTF TGTGCCAGTAGACCGTTAGCTAACTATGGCTACACCTTC
TRBJ1-6 TRBV5-8 NA NA CASSLVLTSDSPLHF TGTGCCAGCAGCTTGGTTCTTACCAGTGATTCACCCCTCCACTTT
TRBJ2-3 TRBV27 TRBD2 NA CASSRTSGGNTQYF TGTGCCAGCAGCCGGACTAGCGGGGGAAATACGCAGTATTTT
TRBJ2-2 TRBV15 NA NA CATSRRAGELFF TGTGCCACCAGCAGACGGGCCGGGGAGCTGTTTTTT
TRBJ2-1 TRBV4-1 NA NA CASSLSRGRVVNEQFF TGCGCCAGCAGCCTGAGCAGAGGGCGCGTGGTCAATGAGCAGTTCTTC
TRBJ1-1 TRBV12-3/TRBV12-4 NA NA CASSQDSRYFEAFF TGTGCCAGCAGCCAGGACAGCCGATACTTTGAAGCTTTCTTT
TRBJ2-3 TRBV2 TRBD2 NA CATQGTSGSGTQYF TGTGCCACCCAAGGTACTAGCGGATCTGGAACGCAGTATTTT
TRBJ1-1 TRBV7-9 NA few CASSLPGGLATEAFF TGTGCCAGCAGCTTACCCGGCGGACTGGCCACTGAAGCTTTCTTT
TRBJ2-2 TRBV7-2 NA NA CASSLAVSTGELFF TGTGCCAGCAGCTTAGCAGTCTCCACCGGGGAGCTGTTTTTT
TRBJ2-1 TRBV7-9 TRBD2 NA CASTSGFYEQFF TGTGCCAGCACTAGCGGGTTCTATGAGCAGTTCTTC
TRBJ2-3 TRBV12-3/TRBV12-4 TRBD2 NA CASSLGSGGNTQYF TGTGCCAGCAGTTTAGGTAGCGGGGGAAATACGCAGTATTTT
TRBJ2-3 TRBV2 NA few CASSEGEHITDTQYF TGTGCCAGCAGTGAAGGAGAACATATCACAGATACGCAGTATTTT
TRBJ2-3 TRBV12-3/TRBV12-4 TRBD2 NA CASSNPSYGGGADTQYF TGTGCCAGCAGTAACCCTTCTTACGGGGGGGGGGCAGATACGCAGTATTTT
TRBJ1-1 TRBV7-2 NA NA CASSLRAGFITEAFF TGTGCCAGCAGCCTCCGCGCAGGGTTTATTACTGAAGCTTTCTTT
TRBJ2-2 TRBV20-1 NA NA CSASFDGRAGELFF TGCAGTGCTAGTTTCGACGGACGGGCCGGGGAGCTGTTTTTT
TRBJ2-5 TRBV10-3 NA NA CAISESSQRQETQYF TGTGCCATCAGTGAGTCGTCCCAGCGCCAAGAGACCCAGTACTTC
TRBJ2-1 TRBV19 NA NA CASSIGTKQFF TGTGCCAGTAGTATTGGGACGAAGCAGTTCTTC
TRBJ2-1 TRBV11-2 TRBD1 NA CASRLLRGRYNEQFF TGTGCCAGCAGACTTCTCAGGGGGCGTTACAATGAGCAGTTCTTC
TRBJ1-1 TRBV7-8 NA few CASSLEEIMNTEAFF TGTGCCAGCAGCTTAGAGGAGATAATGAACACTGAAGCTTTCTTT
TRBJ1-1 TRBV12-3/TRBV12-4 NA NA CASSPRGGARTEAFF TGTGCCAGCAGTCCTAGAGGGGGGGCTAGGACTGAAGCTTTCTTT
TRBJ2-1 TRBV4-1 NA few CASSQLGQANEQFF TGCGCCAGCAGCCAACTGGGTCAGGCCAATGAGCAGTTCTTC
TRBJ2-3 TRBV4-1 NA NA CASSQAQTDTQYF TGCGCCAGCAGCCAGGCCCAGACAGATACGCAGTATTTT
TRBJ2-7 TRBV18 TRBD1 NA CASSLLRDRIYEQYF TGTGCCAGCTCTCTTCTCCGGGACAGGATCTACGAGCAGTACTTC
TRBJ2-7 TRBV7-2 NA NA CASSWALWVYEQYF TGTGCCAGCAGCTGGGCCCTTTGGGTCTACGAGCAGTACTTC
TRBJ2-4 TRBV7-8 NA few CASSLIGRGENIQYF TGTGCCAGCAGCTTAATTGGACGTGGGGAAAACATTCAGTACTTC
TRBJ1-2 TRBV6-5 NA NA CASHRTAFSNYGYTF TGTGCCAGCCACAGGACAGCCTTCTCTAACTATGGCTACACCTTC
TRBJ2-1 TRBV12-3/TRBV12-4 TRBD2 NA CASSPGLAGYPSYNEQFF TGTGCCAGCAGCCCGGGACTAGCGGGGTACCCCTCCTACAATGAGCAGTTCTTC
TRBJ2-7 TRBV10-1 TRBD1 NA CASSEIGDSPAEQYF TGCGCCAGCAGTGAGATTGGGGACAGTCCTGCCGAGCAGTACTTC
TRBJ2-5 TRBV7-8 NA NA CASSTRLEETQYF TGTGCCAGCAGCACCCGACTAGAAGAGACCCAGTACTTC
TRBJ2-7 TRBV12-3/TRBV12-4 NA NA CASSYHTGLQYF TGTGCCAGCAGTTACCATACAGGTTTGCAGTACTTC
TRBJ1-5 TRBV19 TRBD1 NA CASSVTGGDQPQHF TGTGCCAGTAGTGTGACAGGGGGGGATCAGCCCCAGCATTTT
TRBJ2-7 TRBV7-2 TRBD2 NA CASSHQGLAGDPQYF TGTGCCAGCAGCCACCAAGGACTAGCGGGGGACCCACAGTACTTC
TRBJ2-7 TRBV7-9 TRBD2 NA CASSLAGVSDEQYF TGTGCCAGCAGCCTAGCGGGAGTTTCGGACGAGCAGTACTTC
TRBJ2-3 TRBV14 NA few CASSQGGRDTQYF TGTGCCAGCAGCCAAGGAGGTCGGGATACGCAGTATTTT
TRBJ2-1 TRBV6-2/TRBV6-3 NA few CASSYISRHEQFF TGTGCCAGCAGTTACATCTCGCGCCATGAGCAGTTCTTC
TRBJ2-7 TRBV19 TRBD1 NA CASSPGTGPSYEQYF TGTGCCAGTAGTCCGGGGACAGGGCCCTCCTACGAGCAGTACTTC
TRBJ1-1 TRBV7-6 NA few CASSLIFGAHLWTEAFF TGTGCCAGCAGCTTAATCTTCGGGGCCCACCTTTGGACTGAAGCTTTCTTT
TRBJ2-3 TRBV7-2 TRBD2 NA CASSLARREATSTDTQYF TGTGCCAGCAGCTTAGCCAGGCGGGAGGCCACCTCCACAGATACGCAGTATTTT
TRBJ2-4 TRBV5-1 NA NA CASSLLPGPGRNIQYF TGCGCCAGCAGCTTACTACCGGGACCTGGAAGAAACATTCAGTACTTC
TRBJ2-4 TRBV29-1 NA few CSVDDQGSGNIQYF TGCAGCGTTGACGATCAGGGGTCAGGAAACATTCAGTACTTC
TRBJ2-1 TRBV19 NA NA CASSLRGMTYNEQFF TGTGCCAGTTCCCTGAGGGGGATGACCTACAATGAGCAGTTCTTC
TRBJ2-3 TRBV4-2 NA few CASSPDSSSTDTQYF TGTGCCAGCAGCCCGGACAGTTCTAGCACAGATACGCAGTATTTT
TRBJ2-2 TRBV7-2 TRBD2 many CASSLRLAGNTGELFF TGTGCCAGCAGCTTACGCCTAGCGGGAAACACCGGGGAGCTGTTTTTT
TRBJ2-5 TRBV7-9 NA NA CASGWRSQETQYF TGTGCCAGCGGTTGGCGGTCCCAAGAGACCCAGTACTTC
TRBJ2-7 TRBV6-5 NA NA CASSYGGASYEQYF TGTGCCAGCAGTTACGGCGGGGCCTCCTACGAGCAGTACTTC
TRBJ2-1 TRBV7-8 NA few CASSMGLGTLNEQFF TGTGCCAGCAGCATGGGGCTAGGGACCCTTAATGAGCAGTTCTTC